This TCR beta chain was retrieved from a study of vaccination and CD4 T cells after COVID-19. Whole-study findings and limits: From about 20 to 38, the median of SARS-CoV-2-reactive clonotypes rose without reaching significance.

As regards this clonotype: Its antigen remains unidentified.

The junction had 3 bases not matched to a gene; V was cut back by 3 bases and J by 5 bases. The length of the CDR3 is 14 residues. From germline, CDR1 is DFQATT and CDR2 SNEGSKA (reference sequence). Sequenced with the Oncomine TCR Beta short-read assay was DNA taken from cultured CD4+ T cells. TCRdb processed the PCR reads anew with MiXCR; each CDR3 protein has one entry. The table lists 5,000 to 8,000 distinct CDR3 sequences, approximately 52% of them singletons. Treatment specified: approximately nine-day PBMC culture with coronavirus spike peptide pools or control peptides (ViraFEST assay). According to the study, CD4+ T cells from the unexposed donor were gathered ahead of the COVID-19 pandemic (2011-2018).

The chain couples TRBV20-1 to TRBJ2-2, with 10 bases lining up with TRBD2. The specimen sequenced was CD4+ T cells from blood, cultured in vitro. The receptor was isolated from a human donor in good health. The CDR3 region has the DNA TGCAGTGCTAGCCTGACTAGCGGGACCGGGGAGCTGTTTTTT. Amino acid sequence: CSASLTSGTGELFF.